This T cell receptor (beta chain) was retrieved from a study of blood T cells in healthy people across ages. Study background: Researchers report that template switching captured about one barcoded beta molecule per two T cells.

PCR was performed a second time for 7 to 11 cycles using a sample-barcoded 5' primer and a J-beta primer mix. TCRdb itself ran the 5' RACE reads through MiXCR, one entry per CDR3 protein. The sample contains 1.4 million or so distinct CDR3 sequences, approximately 43% of which appear only once. The donors, healthy Caucasians from Russia, were aged roughly 6 to 90. Samples had at least 7 million PBMCs isolated from them. This receptor was taken from a woman under 30 in good health. Sample: blood.

CDR3 in DNA: TGTGCCAGCAGTGAAGTTCTGGCAGGCTTAGCCGAACAAGAGACCCAGTACTTC. Protein: CASSEVLAGLAEQETQYF. The chain couples TRBV6-1 to TRBJ2-7; D remains ambiguous. The J call may be wrong; the DNA end is better matched by TRBJ2-5. Germline values: CDR1 MNHNS, CDR2 SASEGT. This CDR3 region has 18 residues.